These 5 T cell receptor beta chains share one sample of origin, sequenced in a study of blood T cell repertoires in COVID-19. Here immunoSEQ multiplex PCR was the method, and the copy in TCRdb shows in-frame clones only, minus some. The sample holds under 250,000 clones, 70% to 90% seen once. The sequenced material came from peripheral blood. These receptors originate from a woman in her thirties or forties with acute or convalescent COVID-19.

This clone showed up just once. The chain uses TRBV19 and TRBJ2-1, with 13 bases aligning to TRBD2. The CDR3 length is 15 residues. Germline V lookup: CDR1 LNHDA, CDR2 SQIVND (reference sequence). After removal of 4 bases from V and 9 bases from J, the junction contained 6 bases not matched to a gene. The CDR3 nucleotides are TGTGCCAGTAGTACGACTAGCGGGGGGCGGAGTGAGCAGTTCTTC. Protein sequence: CASSTTSGGRSEQFF.

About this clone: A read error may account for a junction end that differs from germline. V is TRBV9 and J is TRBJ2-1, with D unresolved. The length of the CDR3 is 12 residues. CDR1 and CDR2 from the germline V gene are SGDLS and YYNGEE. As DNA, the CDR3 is TGTGCCAGCAGCGTATCCTTCAATGAGCAGTTCTTC. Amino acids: CASSVSFNEQFF.

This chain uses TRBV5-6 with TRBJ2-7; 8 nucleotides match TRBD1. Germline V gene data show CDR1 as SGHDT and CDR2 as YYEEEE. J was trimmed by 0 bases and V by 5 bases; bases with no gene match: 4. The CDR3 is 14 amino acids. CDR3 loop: CASSFGTGSYEQYV. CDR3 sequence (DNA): TGTGCCAGCAGTTTTGGGACAGGCTCCTACGAGCAGTACGTC.

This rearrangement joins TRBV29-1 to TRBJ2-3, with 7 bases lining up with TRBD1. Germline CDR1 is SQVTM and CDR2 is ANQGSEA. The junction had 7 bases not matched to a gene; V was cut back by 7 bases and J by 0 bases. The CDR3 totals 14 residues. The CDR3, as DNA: TGCAGCGCACGAACAGGGGAGAGCACAGATACGCAGTATTTT. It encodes CSARTGESTDTQYF.

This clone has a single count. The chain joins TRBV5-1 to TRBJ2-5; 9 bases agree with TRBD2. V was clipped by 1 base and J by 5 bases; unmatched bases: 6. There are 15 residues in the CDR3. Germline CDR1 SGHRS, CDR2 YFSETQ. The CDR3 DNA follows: TGCGCCAGCAGCTTGAGCGGGACTAGCTTGGAGACCCAGTACTTC. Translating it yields CASSLSGTSLETQYF.